This is a list of T cell receptor beta chains from one sample in a study of T cell repertoires in cytomegalovirus infection. TCRdb re-analysed the reads in MiXCR, keeping a single row per CDR3 protein. The data show fewer than 80,000 distinct CDR3 sequences, with roughly 3.5% seen just once and under 5.5% held by the top ten. The sequencing input was PBMCs. The receptors come from a human donor in good health (CMV status not recorded). Some clones in this sample may be carry-over from other donors' samples. Both conserved end residues are part of each CDR3. The D gene is left open where the match is weak. Not all rows give a size; the values are once, few, many and, for expanded clones, a class.

clone_size,v_call,j_call,d_call,cdr3_nt,cdr3_aa
many,TRBV2,TRBJ2-3,-,TGTGCCAGCAGTGATGGTGGGCAATCGGGGGATACGCAGTATTTT,CASSDGGQSGDTQYF
many,TRBV5-6,TRBJ2-1,-,TGTGCCAGCAGCATAAACGTTGGGGGGAGCTCCTACAATGAGCAGTTCTTC,CASSINVGGSSYNEQFF
many,TRBV7-2,TRBJ2-3,TRBD2,TGTGCCAGCAGCTTAGGCCTAGCGGGGACTCAGGGTACGCAGTATTTT,CASSLGLAGTQGTQYF
many,TRBV12-3/TRBV12-4,TRBJ2-7,TRBD1,TGTGCCAGCAGTTTACGAGGGGGCGCTTACGAGCAGTACTTC,CASSLRGGAYEQYF
many,TRBV6-1,TRBJ1-2,-,TGTGCCAGCAGGGCGTACAGGGAGAGTGGCTACACCTTC,CASRAYRESGYTF
many,TRBV6-5,TRBJ2-1,-,TGTGCCAGCAGTTACGGACCCTACAATGAGCAGTTCTTC,CASSYGPYNEQFF
many,TRBV3-1,TRBJ1-5,TRBD1,TGTGCCAGCAGTTTAGGGACAGGGATTTCCAATCAGCCCCAGCATTTT,CASSLGTGISNQPQHF
many,TRBV27,TRBJ2-7,-,TGTGCCAGCAGTTTATATTCTCCGGGGCTTACCTACGAGCAGTACTTC,CASSLYSPGLTYEQYF
medium-sized,TRBV7-2,TRBJ1-1,-,TGTGCCAGCAGCGAATCGTCCTACCGGACTGAAGCTTTCTTT,CASSESSYRTEAFF
many,TRBV7-2,TRBJ1-1,-,TGTGCCAGCAGAACTAAGAGTGAAGCTTTCTTT,CASRTKSEAFF
many,TRBV2,TRBJ2-5,TRBD2,TGTGCCAGCTCCTGGACTAGATCGGAGACCCAGTACTTC,CASSWTRSETQYF
few,TRBV7-9,TRBJ2-2,-,TGTGCCAGCAGCGCAAGAGACACCGGGGAGCTGTTTTTT,CASSARDTGELFF
many,TRBV7-2,TRBJ1-3,-,TGTGCCAGCAGCTTAGAACCAGGAACGGGAAACACCATATATTTT,CASSLEPGTGNTIYF
many,TRBV25-1,TRBJ1-1,-,TGTGCCAGCAGGCAGATACTGAACACTGAAGCTTTCTTT,CASRQILNTEAFF
many,TRBV12-3/TRBV12-4,TRBJ2-3,-,TGTGCCAGCAGTTTATGGGACAAGAGCACAGATACGCAGTATTTT,CASSLWDKSTDTQYF
-,TRBV7-2,TRBJ1-1,-,TGTGCCAGCATCTTAGTGGGGGAGAACACTGGAGCTTTCTTT,CASILVGENTGAFF
many,TRBV12-5,TRBJ1-2,-,TGTGCTAGTGGCATAGGTACGGGGGGACGGAATGGCTACACCTTC,CASGIGTGGRNGYTF
many,TRBV5-5,TRBJ2-1,TRBD1,TGTGTCAGCACACGATCCGGGACAGTCAACAATGAGCAGTTCTTC,CVSTRSGTVNNEQFF
many,TRBV7-9,TRBJ1-3,-,TGTGCCAGCAGGCCGAGGCTCGGAAACACCATATATTTT,CASRPRLGNTIYF
many,TRBV7-2,TRBJ2-7,TRBD1,TGTGCCAGCAGCCCCCCCTCGGACAGGGGAAAGCAGTACTTC,CASSPPSDRGKQYF
many,TRBV7-9,TRBJ2-7,-,TGTGCCAGCAGCCGGGACGCCTACGAGCAGTACTTC,CASSRDAYEQYF
many,TRBV2,TRBJ1-1,-,TGTGCCATGGGGTTGAACACTGAAGCTTTCTTT,CAMGLNTEAFF
many,TRBV5-4,TRBJ1-4,-,TGTGCCAGCAGCGTGAGGGGTGCAACTAATGAAAAACTGTTTTTT,CASSVRGATNEKLFF
many,TRBV20-1,TRBJ1-2,-,TGCAGTGCTAGAGGTCCGGGCTATGGCTACACCTTC,CSARGPGYGYTF
many,TRBV11-2,TRBJ2-1,-,TGTGCCAGCAGCTCCCGACTAGTCCGGGGTGAGCAGTTCTTC,CASSSRLVRGEQFF
few,TRBV2,TRBJ1-6,TRBD1,TGTGCCAGCAGTGAAGGGACAGGAGATTCACCCCTCCACTTT,CASSEGTGDSPLHF
many,TRBV20-1,TRBJ2-3,-,TGCAGTGCTAGGACGACTAGGAGCACAGATACGCAGTATTTT,CSARTTRSTDTQYF
many,TRBV28,TRBJ2-3,-,TGTGCCAGCAGTTCAGGCACAGATACGCAGTATTTT,CASSSGTDTQYF
many,TRBV20-1,TRBJ2-5,TRBD1,TGCAGTGCTAGGACAGGGGGCTTGGAGACCCAGTACTTC,CSARTGGLETQYF
many,TRBV7-2,TRBJ1-5,-,TGTGCCAGCAGCTTAAGGGACAATCAGCCCCAGCATTTT,CASSLRDNQPQHF
many,TRBV28,TRBJ2-7,-,TGTGCCAGCAGTCCTCAGGACTCCTACGAGCAGTACTTC,CASSPQDSYEQYF
many,TRBV7-2,TRBJ1-5,-,TGTGCCAGCAGCTTGACAGTTGCTCAGCCCCAGCATTTT,CASSLTVAQPQHF
many,TRBV6-2/TRBV6-3,TRBJ1-6,-,TGTGCCAGCAGTTACGGGCAGATCCGCGGTTCACCCCTCCACTTT,CASSYGQIRGSPLHF
many,TRBV19,TRBJ1-2,-,TGTGCCAGTACTGAGACCGGGAAATTTGATGGCTACACCTTC,CASTETGKFDGYTF
many,TRBV19,TRBJ1-1,TRBD1,TGTGCCAGTAGTGGGACAGGGGGCGCGGGTACTGAAGCTTTCTTT,CASSGTGGAGTEAFF
few,TRBV12-3/TRBV12-4,TRBJ1-2,-,TGTGCCAGCGGACGATCCGTCGGCTACACCTTC,CASGRSVGYTF
many,TRBV12-3/TRBV12-4,TRBJ2-5,-,TGTGCCAGCAGTCCTCCCACGGGCAGGGGTCGACAAGAGACCCAGTACTTC,CASSPPTGRGRQETQYF
many,TRBV19,TRBJ1-6,-,TGTGCCAGTAGTGTCGCAAGGGCCAATAATTCACCCCTCCACTTT,CASSVARANNSPLHF
many,TRBV3-1,TRBJ2-7,-,TGTGCCAGCAGCCCACACGCCCCACTGGGGACACCGAACGAGCAGTACTTC,CASSPHAPLGTPNEQYF
many,TRBV28,TRBJ1-1,-,TGTGCCAGCAGTTCCCCCAAGGGGATGAACACTGAAGCTTTCTTT,CASSSPKGMNTEAFF
many,TRBV7-8,TRBJ2-1,TRBD1,TGTGCCTCACTCCACGACAGGGCATCTTACAATGAGCAGTTCTTC,CASLHDRASYNEQFF
many,TRBV5-1,TRBJ1-4,-,TGCGCCAGCAGCCACCGCGTGGGCACAACTAATGAAAAACTGTTTTTT,CASSHRVGTTNEKLFF
many,TRBV28,TRBJ2-7,-,TGTGCCAGCAGTTTAAACAGCTACGAGCAGTACTTC,CASSLNSYEQYF
many,TRBV20-1,TRBJ2-1,TRBD2,TGCAGTGCTAGCGGGGGGGCCTACAATGAGCAGTTCTTC,CSASGGAYNEQFF